Listed here is a single T cell receptor (beta chain). Synthetic templates analogous to TCR were spiked into all PCRs individually. Data came from immunoSEQ multiplex PCR; TCRdb stores just in-frame clones and leaves some out. The table has tens of thousands of clones, around nine tenths seen once. The record originates from a study of PD-L1 blockade in urothelial cancer. Study summary: Blood analysis took place 3 weeks (second dose) and 6 weeks after treatment start. A median blood sample held about 140,000 T cells and approximately 83,000 unique TCRs.

Time point meaning: peripheral blood 6 weeks after treatment start. Disease in patients was locally advanced or metastatic urothelial carcinoma. The TCR sequence derives from a man aged 60 to 75 with urothelial cancer. This sample comprised PBMCs, obtained around atezolizumab (anti-PD-L1) treatment.

In DNA form, the CDR3 reads TGTGCCAGCAGTGAAGGGGGGGTTGGGAAGACCTACGAGCAGTACTTC. Amino acids: CASSEGGVGKTYEQYF. This rearrangement joins TRBV6-1 to TRBJ2-7; perhaps TRBD2 as D (6 bases). Germline assignment: CDR1 MNHNS and CDR2 SASEGT. The CDR3 runs 16 residues. Trimming pared 1 base from V and 2 bases from J, leaving 15 bases between.